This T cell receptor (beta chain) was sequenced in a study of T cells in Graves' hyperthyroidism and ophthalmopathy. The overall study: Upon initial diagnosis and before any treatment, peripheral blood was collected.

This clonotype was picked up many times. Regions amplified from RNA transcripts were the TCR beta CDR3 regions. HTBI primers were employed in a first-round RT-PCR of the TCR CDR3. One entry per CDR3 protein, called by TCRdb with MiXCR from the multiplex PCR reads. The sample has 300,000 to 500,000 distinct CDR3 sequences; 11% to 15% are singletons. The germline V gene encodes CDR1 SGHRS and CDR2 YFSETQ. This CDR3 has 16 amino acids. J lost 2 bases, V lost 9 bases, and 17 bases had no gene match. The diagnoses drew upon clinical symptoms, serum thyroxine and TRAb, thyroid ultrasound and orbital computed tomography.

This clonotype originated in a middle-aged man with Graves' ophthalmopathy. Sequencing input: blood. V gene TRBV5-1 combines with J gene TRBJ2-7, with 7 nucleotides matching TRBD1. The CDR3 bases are TGCGCCATCCGAATTCGAAAACCGGGACAGCCCTACGAGCAGTACTTC. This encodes CAIRIRKPGQPYEQYF.